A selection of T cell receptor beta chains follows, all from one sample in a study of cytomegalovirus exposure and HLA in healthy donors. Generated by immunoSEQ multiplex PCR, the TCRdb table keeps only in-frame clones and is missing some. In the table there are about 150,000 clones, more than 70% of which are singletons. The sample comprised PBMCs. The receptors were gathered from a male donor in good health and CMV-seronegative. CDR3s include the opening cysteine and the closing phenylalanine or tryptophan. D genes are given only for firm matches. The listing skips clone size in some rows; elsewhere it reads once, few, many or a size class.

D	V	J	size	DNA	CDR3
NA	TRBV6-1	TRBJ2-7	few	TGTGCCAGCAGTTTGAATGGGCCCTACGAGCAGTACTTC	CASSLNGPYEQYF
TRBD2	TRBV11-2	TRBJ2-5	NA	TGTGCCAGCAGCTTAGCTCCAACGGGACTAGCGGGAGTTGGAGAGACCCAGTACTTC	CASSLAPTGLAGVGETQYF
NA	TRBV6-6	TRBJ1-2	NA	TGTGCCAGCCCCCGACAGGAGGTCTACACCTTC	CASPRQEVYTF
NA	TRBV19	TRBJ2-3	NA	TGTGCCAGTACTCTAGCGCTAAGCACAGATACGCAGTATTTT	CASTLALSTDTQYF
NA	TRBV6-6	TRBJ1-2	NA	TGTGCCAGCAGTTACAACAGAGAGTATGGCTACACCTTC	CASSYNREYGYTF
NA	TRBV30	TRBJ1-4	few	TGTGCCTGGACCCGGACTTATAATGAAAAACTGTTTTTT	CAWTRTYNEKLFF
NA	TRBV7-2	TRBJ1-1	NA	TGTGCCAGCAGCTTAATGGGGCGTAACACTGAAGCTTTCTTT	CASSLMGRNTEAFF
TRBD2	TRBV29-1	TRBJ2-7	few	TGCAGCACTAGCGGGAGGGCCGGGTCCCTCGAGCAGTACTTC	CSTSGRAGSLEQYF
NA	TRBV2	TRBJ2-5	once	TGTGCCAGCAGTGAAAATCTAGGGGCGGAGACCCAGTACTTC	CASSENLGAETQYF
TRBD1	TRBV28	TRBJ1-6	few	TGTGCCAGCAGCAACCCGGGACAGGGGTCGGCGTTT	CASSNPGQGSAF
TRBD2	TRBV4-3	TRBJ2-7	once	TGCGCCAGCAGCCTCTTACACCTTACTAGCGGGAGTGCGGGGGAGCAGTACTTC	CASSLLHLTSGSAGEQYF
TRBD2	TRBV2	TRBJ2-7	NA	TGTGCCAGCAAGACTAGCGGGCCCTACGAGCAGTACTTC	CASKTSGPYEQYF
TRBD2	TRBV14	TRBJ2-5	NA	TGTGCCAGCAGCTCCTTATTAGGGCGGGGGACCGGAGAGACCCAGTACTTC	CASSSLLGRGTGETQYF
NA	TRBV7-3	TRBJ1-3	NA	TGTGCCAGCAGCTTAATCGCGGGGGACAACACCATATATTTT	CASSLIAGDNTIYF
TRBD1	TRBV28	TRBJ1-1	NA	TGTGCCAGCAGTTTAGCAGGGGGGTCTTACACTGAAGCTTTCTTT	CASSLAGGSYTEAFF
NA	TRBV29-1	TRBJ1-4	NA	TGCAGCGTTGAATCTGGGACGGGGCAGGGGTGGGAAAAACTGTTTTTT	CSVESGTGQGWEKLFF
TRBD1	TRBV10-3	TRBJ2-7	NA	TGTGCCATCAGGGGACAGGGGGCCGGCGAGCAGTACTTC	CAIRGQGAGEQYF
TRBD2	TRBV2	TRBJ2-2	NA	TGTGCCAGCACGGCGGGGGGTAACACCGGGGAGCCGTTTTTT	CASTAGGNTGEPFF
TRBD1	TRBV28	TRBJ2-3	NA	TGTGCCAGCAGTGAGACAGGGACAGATACGCAGTATTTT	CASSETGTDTQYF
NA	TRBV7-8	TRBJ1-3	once	TGTGCCAGCAGCTTGACAGACGGAAACACCATATATTTT	CASSLTDGNTIYF
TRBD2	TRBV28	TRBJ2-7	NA	TGTGCCAGCAGTTACCTCGGGACTAGCGGGAGGGGCGGATACGAGCAGTACTTC	CASSYLGTSGRGGYEQYF
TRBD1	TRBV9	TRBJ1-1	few	TGTGCCAGCAGCGCACAGGGGGTGGCGAACACTGAAGCTTTCTTT	CASSAQGVANTEAFF
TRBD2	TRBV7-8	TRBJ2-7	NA	TGTGCCAGCAGCTTAGAAGCTAGCGGGACCTACGAGCAGTACTTC	CASSLEASGTYEQYF
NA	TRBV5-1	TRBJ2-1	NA	TGCGCCAGCAGCCCCCCTCTGAGGGAGATCCACAATGAGCAGTTCTTC	CASSPPLREIHNEQFF
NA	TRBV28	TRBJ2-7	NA	TGTGCCAGCAACGAAAGGACAGTTTACTACGAGCAGTACTTC	CASNERTVYYEQYF
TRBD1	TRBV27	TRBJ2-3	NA	TGTGCCAGCAGTCAGGACAGGCTCCCAGCAGACACAGATACGCAGTATTTT	CASSQDRLPADTDTQYF
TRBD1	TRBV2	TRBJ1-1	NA	TGTGCCAGCAGCGACCGGACAGGGAAAGCTTTCTTT	CASSDRTGKAFF
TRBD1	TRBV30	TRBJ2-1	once	TGTGCCTGGAGTGTCACCGGGACAGGGCGAAATGAGCAGTTCTTC	CAWSVTGTGRNEQFF
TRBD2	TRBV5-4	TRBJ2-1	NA	TGTGCCAGCAGCTTCGGCGGGGGGGGAACCTACAATGAGCAGTTCTTC	CASSFGGGGTYNEQFF
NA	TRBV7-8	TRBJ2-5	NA	TGTGCCAGCAGCTTAGGCGCGCAAGAGACCCAGTACTTC	CASSLGAQETQYF
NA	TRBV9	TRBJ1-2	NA	TGTGCCAGCAGCACAGGGCCTAGCTATGGCTACACCTTC	CASSTGPSYGYTF
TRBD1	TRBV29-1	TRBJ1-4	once	TGCAGCGTTGGACAGGGAGGTGAAAAACTGTTTTTT	CSVGQGGEKLFF
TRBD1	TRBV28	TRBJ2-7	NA	TGTGCCAGCAGCTACCTACCGGGACAGAGCTACGAGCAGTACTTC	CASSYLPGQSYEQYF
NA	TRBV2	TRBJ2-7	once	TGTGCCAGCAGTGATCCGGCGGGGCGGACCTACGAGCAGTACTTC	CASSDPAGRTYEQYF
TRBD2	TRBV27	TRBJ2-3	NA	TGTGCCAGCAGTCGACCACTAGCGGGCACAGATACGCAGTATTTT	CASSRPLAGTDTQYF
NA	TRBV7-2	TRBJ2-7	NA	TGTGCCAGCGAAGGGGGGGCCTCATACGAGCAGTACTTC	CASEGGASYEQYF
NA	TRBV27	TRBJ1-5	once	TGTGCCAGCAGCCCGACAGGAAATCAGCCCCAGCATTTT	CASSPTGNQPQHF
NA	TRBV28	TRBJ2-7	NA	TGTGCCAGCAGGCATCCGGACACTCGATTCTACGAGCAGTACTTC	CASRHPDTRFYEQYF
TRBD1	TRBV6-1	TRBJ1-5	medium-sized	TGTGCCAGCAGTGAAGAAGAGGGAACAGGGGCACAGCCCCAGCATTTT	CASSEEEGTGAQPQHF
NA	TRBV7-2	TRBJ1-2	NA	TGTGCCAGCAGCTCGATGGGTCTAGGCTATGGCTACACCTTC	CASSSMGLGYGYTF
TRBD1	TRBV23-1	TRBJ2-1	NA	TGCGCCAGCAGTTACGACCGAGGGACCGGGACAGGGTTAAATGAGCAGTTCTTC	CASSYDRGTGTGLNEQFF
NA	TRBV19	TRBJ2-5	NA	TGTGCCAGTAGCCCGGGGAGGAGAAGGTTCGCGGAGACCCAGTACTTC	CASSPGRRRFAETQYF
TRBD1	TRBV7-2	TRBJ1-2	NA	TGTGCCAGCAGCTCCGGCGGGACAGGGTATCCCTATGGCTACACCTTC	CASSSGGTGYPYGYTF
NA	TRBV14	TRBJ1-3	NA	TGTGCCAGCAGCCAAGATGCAGGGAGAAACACCATATATTTT	CASSQDAGRNTIYF
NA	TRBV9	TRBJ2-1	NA	TGTGCCAGCAGCGTAGAGGGTCGGAGGGGAAATGAGCAGTTCTTC	CASSVEGRRGNEQFF
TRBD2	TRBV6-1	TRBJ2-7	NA	TGTGCCAGCAGCCCTAGCGGGGGCCCCTCCTACGAGCAGTACTTC	CASSPSGGPSYEQYF
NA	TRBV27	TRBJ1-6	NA	TGTGCCAGCAGTTTTTCTCCCTACAGGGATTCACCCCTCCACTTT	CASSFSPYRDSPLHF
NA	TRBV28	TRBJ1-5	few	TGTGCCAGCAGTTTTAGTCAGCCCCAGCATTTT	CASSFSQPQHF
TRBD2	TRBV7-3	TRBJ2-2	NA	TGTGCCAGCAGCCCCCAACCCTATAGCGGGAGGGCCACCGGGGAGCTGTTTTTT	CASSPQPYSGRATGELFF
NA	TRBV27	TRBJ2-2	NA	TGTGCCAGCAGCCCACTCATCAGGGGAAGCACCGGGGAGCTGTTTTTT	CASSPLIRGSTGELFF
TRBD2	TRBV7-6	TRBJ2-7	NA	TGTGCCAGCAGCTCCCCGGGACTAGCGGGGGAAGGCTACGAGCAGTACTTC	CASSSPGLAGEGYEQYF
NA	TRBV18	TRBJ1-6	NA	TGTGCCAGCTCAGCGAGTACAGGGCAAGTTAGCTCACCCCTCCACTTT	CASSASTGQVSSPLHF
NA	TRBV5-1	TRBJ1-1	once	TGCGCCAGCAGCCCCCTCCCAGGTACTGAAGCTTTCTTT	CASSPLPGTEAFF